The 7 T cell receptor beta chains reported below all come from one sample, sequenced in a study of patients and donors after allogeneic stem cell transplantation. One entry per CDR3 protein, called by TCRdb with MiXCR from the RT-PCR reads. The table includes approximately 200,000 distinct CDR3 sequences, 13% to 15% detected once. What was sequenced was blood, either unsorted or a sorted T cell fraction (not recorded which). Every receptor here comes from a human donor who was either an allogeneic HSCT recipient or a stem cell or donor lymphocyte infusion donor (not recorded which). It is not recorded whose cells these are; they may come from a transplant donor.

This clonotype was seen ten or more times. The V gene is TRBV15, the J gene TRBJ2-7; D remains ambiguous. The CDR3 contains 13 residues. Germline CDR1 reads LNHNV; CDR2 reads YYDKDF (reference sequence). Between the trimmed V and J ends, which lost 0 bases and 3 bases, there was a span of 6 bases. The CDR3 DNA reads TGTGCCACCAGCAGAGATCCCAGCTACGAGCAGTACTTC. It encodes CATSRDPSYEQYF.

This clonotype was seen repeatedly, ten times or more. The V and J genes are TRBV29-1 and TRBJ2-2; D is perhaps TRBD2 (6 bases). V shed 7 bases and J shed 0 bases, with 15 bases lying between them. CDR1 is SQVTM, CDR2 ANQGSEA, per germline. The CDR3 covers 15 residues. The CDR3 DNA follows: TGCAGCGGTCGATCGGGGGTCTCGAACACCGGGGAGCTGTTTTTT. This codes for CSGRSGVSNTGELFF.

This chain joins TRBV13 and TRBJ2-7; weak D call: TRBD2 (6 bases). CDR1 and CDR2 (germline): PRHDT, FYEKMQ (reference sequence). CDR3 length equals 14 residues. V lost 5 bases and J lost 0, with 11 bases in between. As DNA, the CDR3 is TGTGCCAGCAGCCGGGGAGGCCCCTCCTACGAGCAGTACTTC. This encodes CASSRGGPSYEQYF.

J is TRBJ1-4 and V is TRBV29-1; weak D call: TRBD1 (5 bases). This CDR3 is 13 amino acids long. V was trimmed by 6 bases and J by 4 bases, leaving 12 bases between them. From germline, CDR1 is SQVTM and CDR2 ANQGSEA. The CDR3 DNA reads as TGCAGCGTCGCAGACAGTTTTAATGAAAAACTGTTTTTT. It is translated as CSVADSFNEKLFF.

This clonotype was seen a handful of times. This chain joins TRBV5-1 and TRBJ1-1; D remains ambiguous. V lost 2 bases and J 4 bases, leaving 12 bases between the germline ends. The CDR3 is made up of 14 amino acids. Germline loops: CDR1 SGHRS, CDR2 YFSETQ. CDR3 in DNA: TGCGCCAGCAGCTTAAGTAGCTCGGCCACTGAAGCTTTCTTT. Translated, it gives CASSLSSSATEAFF.

The chain carries TRBV3-1 and TRBJ2-1, with D maybe TRBD1 (6 bases). CDR1 and CDR2 (germline): LGHDT, YNNKEL (reference sequence). The CDR3 runs to 12 residues. V lost 6 bases to trimming and J lost 7 bases, with 10 bases between them. This CDR3 reads CASRQGNNEQFF. The CDR3 DNA reads TGTGCCAGCAGACAGGGAAATAATGAGCAGTTCTTC.

The chain links TRBV29-1 to TRBJ1-5, with TRBD1 matching over 10 bases. In germline, CDR1 is SQVTM, CDR2 ANQGSEA. V was pared by 6 bases and J by 0 bases, with 11 bases of the junction left unmatched. The CDR3 sequence is 17 residues long. The CDR3 coding sequence is TGCAGCGTGGCCACCGGGACAGGGGCGTATAGCAATCAGCCCCAGCATTTT. As protein: CSVATGTGAYSNQPQHF.